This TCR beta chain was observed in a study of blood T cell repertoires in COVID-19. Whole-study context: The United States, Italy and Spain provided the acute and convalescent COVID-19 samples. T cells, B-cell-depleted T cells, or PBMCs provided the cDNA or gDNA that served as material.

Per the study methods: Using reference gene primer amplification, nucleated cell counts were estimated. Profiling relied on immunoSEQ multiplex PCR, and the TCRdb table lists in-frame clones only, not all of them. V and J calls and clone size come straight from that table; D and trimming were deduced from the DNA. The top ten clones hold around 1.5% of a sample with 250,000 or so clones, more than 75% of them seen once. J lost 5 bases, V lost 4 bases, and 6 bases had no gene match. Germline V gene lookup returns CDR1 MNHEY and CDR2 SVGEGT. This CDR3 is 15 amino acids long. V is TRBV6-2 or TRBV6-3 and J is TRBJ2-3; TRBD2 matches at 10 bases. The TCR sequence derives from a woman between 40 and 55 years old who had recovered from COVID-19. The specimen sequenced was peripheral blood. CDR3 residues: CASSSLAGERDTQYF. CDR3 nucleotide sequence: TGTGCCAGCAGTTCCCTAGCGGGGGAAAGAGATACGCAGTATTTT.